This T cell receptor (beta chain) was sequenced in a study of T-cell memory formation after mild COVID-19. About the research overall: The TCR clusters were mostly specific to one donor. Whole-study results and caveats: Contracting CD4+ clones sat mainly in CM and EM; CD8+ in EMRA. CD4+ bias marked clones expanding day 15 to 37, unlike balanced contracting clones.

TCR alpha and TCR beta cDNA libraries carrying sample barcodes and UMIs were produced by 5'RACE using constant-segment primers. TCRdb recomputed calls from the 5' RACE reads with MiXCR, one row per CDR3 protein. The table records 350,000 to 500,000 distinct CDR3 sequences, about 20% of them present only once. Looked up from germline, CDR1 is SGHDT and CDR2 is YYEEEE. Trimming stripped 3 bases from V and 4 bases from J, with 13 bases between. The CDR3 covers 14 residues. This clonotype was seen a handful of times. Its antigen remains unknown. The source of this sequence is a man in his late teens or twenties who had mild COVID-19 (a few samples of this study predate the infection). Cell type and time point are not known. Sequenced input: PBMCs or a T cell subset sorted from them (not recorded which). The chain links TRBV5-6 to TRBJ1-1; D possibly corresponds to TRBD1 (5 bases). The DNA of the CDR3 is TGTGCCAGCAGCTGGGGACGGATGAGCACTGAAGCTTTCTTT. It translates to CASSWGRMSTEAFF.